This T cell receptor beta chain came from a study of shared clonotypes between healthy human individuals. CDR1 is SEHNR and CDR2 is FQNEAQ in the germline V gene (reference sequence). Trimming removed 6 bases from V and 5 bases from J; junction bases left unmatched: 4. The CDR3 loop spans 15 amino acids. Generated by immunoSEQ multiplex PCR, the TCRdb table keeps only in-frame clones and is missing some. Here the sample spans about half a million clones, almost 80% being singletons. The TCR was taken from a woman in her forties in good health. Some clones in this sample may be carry-over from other donors' samples. V and J are TRBV7-9 and TRBJ2-1; 13 positions agree with TRBD2. The specimen was PBMCs. The CDR3 loop is CASRVGLAGHNEQFF. CDR3 nucleotides: TGTGCCAGCAGAGTGGGACTAGCGGGACACAATGAGCAGTTCTTC.